The T cell receptor (beta chain) described here comes from a study of cytomegalovirus exposure and HLA in healthy donors. Use of 60 Vbeta and 13 Jbeta primers characterized the PCR. Sequencing used immunoSEQ multiplex PCR; TCRdb keeps in-frame clones, though not all of them. The sample consists of roughly 140,000 clones, 79% of them appearing once. Germline V gene data show CDR1 as MGHRA and CDR2 as YSYEKL. The length of the CDR3 is 15 residues. This chain uses TRBV4-1 with TRBJ2-5, with a tentative D call TRBD1 (6 bases). The J call may be in error: the DNA end matches TRBJ2-7 better. The TCR sequence derives from a man aged 50 to 59 in good health and CMV-seropositive. The specimen was PBMCs. CDR3 in amino acids: CASSQADSRPYEQYF. The DNA for the CDR3 is TGCGCCAGCAGCCAAGCGGACAGTCGTCCATACGAGCAGTACTTC.